The 15 T cell receptor beta chains below were found in one sample sequenced in a study of early T cells in non-severe SARS-CoV-2 infection. TCRdb passed the 5' RACE reads through MiXCR, listing each CDR3 protein once. The data contain 75,000 to 95,000 distinct CDR3 sequences, around a sixth of them seen just once; the ten biggest clones take up 5% to 5.5%. The sample here was whole blood, taken at baseline. These receptors were obtained from an adult who was a healthcare worker with PCR-confirmed SARS-CoV-2 infection or an uninfected control (not recorded which).

This clonotype was seen a few times. The chain recombines TRBV4-1 with TRBJ2-2; D might be TRBD1 or TRBD2, each matching 5 bases. V lost 0 bases, J lost 7 bases, and 6 bases lay in between. The CDR3 sequence is 13 residues long. The V gene's germline CDR1 is MGHRA and CDR2 YSYEKL. The chain's CDR3 is CASSQEGVGELFF. In DNA form, the CDR3 reads TGCGCCAGCAGCCAAGAGGGGGTCGGGGAGCTGTTTTTT.

This clonotype has just a few counts. The chain links TRBV20-1 to TRBJ2-1; D gene uncertain. V was cut by 3 bases and J by 5 bases, with 8 bases left in between. This CDR3 region has 12 residues. Germline values: CDR1 DFQATT, CDR2 SNEGSKA (reference sequence). The chain's CDR3 is CSASILDNEQFF. CDR3 nucleotides: TGCAGTGCTAGTATTCTCGACAATGAGCAGTTCTTC.

V gene TRBV2 combines with J gene TRBJ2-5; 8 nucleotides match TRBD2. The trim removed 8 bases at V and 9 bases at J, leaving 11 bases unmatched. CDR3 length: 13 residues. Germline lookup yields CDR1 SNHLY and CDR2 FYNNEI. The CDR3 loop reads CASLREARTAQYF. The CDR3 DNA reads as TGTGCCAGCTTGCGGGAGGCCCGGACGGCCCAGTACTTC.

The chain recombines TRBV12-3 or TRBV12-4 with TRBJ2-3; tentative D call: TRBD2 (6 bases). The CDR3 sequence is 13 residues long. The germline V and J ends were trimmed by 3 bases and 4 bases, with 8 bases remaining between them. CDR3 residues: CASSFTSSDTQYF. The DNA of the CDR3 is TGTGCCAGCAGTTTCACTAGCTCAGATACGCAGTATTTT.

This clonotype was counted at least ten times. The V call is TRBV12-3 or TRBV12-4, the J call TRBJ2-5, with TRBD2 matching over 7 bases. The ends lost 3 bases at V and 4 bases at J; junction bases unmatched: 8. The length of the CDR3 is 15 residues. For the CDR3, the DNA is TGTGCCAGCAGTTTGAGCGATAGCGGGCTAGAGACCCAGTACTTC. This codes for CASSLSDSGLETQYF.

This sequence joins TRBV27 and TRBJ2-7; a possible D gene is TRBD2 (6 bases). This CDR3 is built from 14 residues. The ends were cut back, 2 bases at V and 5 bases at J, with 13 bases in the middle. Looked up from germline, CDR1 is MNHEY and CDR2 is SMNVEV (reference sequence). In DNA form, the CDR3 reads TGTGCCAGCAGTTTAACCCGCGGGGTCCACGAGCAGTACTTC. This codes for CASSLTRGVHEQYF.

In this sample, this clonotype turned up a few times. The chain has TRBV12-3 or TRBV12-4 and TRBJ2-1, with D unresolved. This CDR3 is 12 amino acids long. The V end lost 7 bases, the J end lost 7 bases, and 11 bases lay between the germline ends. The CDR3 DNA reads TGTGCCAGCACCAAGAACCGGAATGAGCAGTTCTTC. It translates to CASTKNRNEQFF.

The rearrangement links TRBV7-2 to TRBJ2-1, with 8 bases matching TRBD1. In germline, CDR1 is SGHTA, CDR2 FQGNSA. The CDR3 is made up of 13 amino acids. J gave up 7 bases and V 2 bases, and 1 base lay outside the gene matches. Written as DNA, the CDR3 is TGTGCCAGCAGCTTAAGACAGGGGAATGAGCAGTTCTTC. It translates to CASSLRQGNEQFF.

This rearrangement joins TRBV10-1 to TRBJ2-1; D unresolved. V lost 4 bases and J lost 7, with 8 bases in between. This CDR3 is built from 12 residues. Germline V gene data show CDR1 as WNHNN and CDR2 as SYGVQD (reference sequence). The CDR3 DNA sequence: TGCGCCAGCAGTGGACAAGCTAATGAGCAGTTCTTC. This sequence encodes CASSGQANEQFF.

This clonotype was observed a handful of times. The V and J genes are TRBV21-1 and TRBJ1-5; the table's D call TRBD1 went unverified against the DNA. TRBV21-1 is termed a pseudogene. This CDR3 has 17 residues. This CDR3 is CASSTPGGKGFNQPQHF. CDR3 nucleotides: TGTGCCAGCAGCACCCCGGGGGGTAAGGGGTTCAATCAGCCCCAGCATTTT.

The J gene is TRBJ1-1, the V gene TRBV7-9; D unresolved. The CDR3 runs 12 residues. Germline V gene sequence: CDR1 SEHNR, CDR2 FQNEAQ (reference sequence). Between the trimmed V and J ends, which lost 0 bases and 11 bases, there was a span of 10 bases. The CDR3, as DNA: TGTGCCAGCAGCTTAGCGGGGAAATCGGCTTTCTTT. Protein: CASSLAGKSAFF.

Relative to its sample, this clonotype is medium-sized. The J gene is TRBJ2-7, the V gene TRBV12-3 or TRBV12-4; D unresolved. This CDR3 has 15 residues. Trimming pared 3 bases from V and 6 bases from J, leaving 18 bases between. CDR3 residues: CASSLSITANLEQYF. Here the CDR3 DNA reads TGTGCCAGCAGTTTGAGCATAACAGCGAATCTCGAGCAGTACTTC.

There are a few counts of this clonotype. One end of the junction varies from germline; a read error may be responsible. The chain links TRBV7-7 to TRBJ1-1; D is uncertain. This CDR3 is built from 8 residues. Germline-derived CDR1 and CDR2 are SSHAT and FNYEAQ (reference sequence). Written as DNA, the CDR3 is TGTGCCAGCAGCTTCCCCGGCTTT. Translating gives CASSFPGF.

CDR3 loop: CASGLVLNPYNEQFF. The CDR3 coding sequence is TGTGCTAGTGGTTTGGTACTTAATCCCTACAATGAGCAGTTCTTC. The genes are TRBV12-5 and TRBJ2-1; unclear D gene. This CDR3 is 15 amino acids long. Per germline, CDR1 LGHNT and CDR2 FRNRAP. The germline V and J ends were trimmed by 0 bases and 2 bases, with 8 bases remaining between them. Drawing the rest from reference TRBV12-5 and TRBJ2-1, the complete variable domain is DARVTQTPRHKVTEMGQEVTMRCQPILGHNTVFWYRQTMMQGLELLAYFRNRAPLDDSGMPKDRFSAEMPDATLATLKIQPSEPRDSAVYFCASGLVLNPYNEQFFGPGTRLTVL.

This chain connects TRBV5-1 to TRBJ1-3, with D possibly being TRBD1 (6 bases). This CDR3 is built from 14 residues. Germline V CDR1 and CDR2: SGHRS, YFSETQ. The ends were cut back, 4 bases at V and 3 bases at J, with 11 bases in the middle. The CDR3 sequence is CASSPGDYGNTIYF. The CDR3, as DNA: TGCGCCAGCAGCCCAGGGGACTATGGAAACACCATATATTTT.